The rows below give T cell receptor beta chains drawn from one sample of a study of Ad26.COV2.S vaccination and SARS-CoV-2 variants. Sequencing was performed with immunoSEQ multiplex PCR; in TCRdb, only in-frame clones are kept and a portion is missing. The repertoire holds about 460,000 clones, with about nine tenths as singletons. The material was peripheral blood, obtained in a trial of Ad26.COV2.S vaccine versus placebo. The receptors shown here come from a person aged 18-60 years who received the Ad26.COV2.S COVID-19 vaccine or a placebo. The CDR3 runs from the conserved cysteine through the conserved F or W. Fields, in order: D gene, V gene, clone size, J gene, CDR3 protein, CDR3 DNA. The D gene is left open where the match is weak. Clone size is shown for a subset of rows, as once, few, many or a class of expanded clone.

>TRBD2|TRBV24-1|NA|TRBJ2-1
CATSGGLAGPFYNEQFF
TGTGCCACCAGTGGGGGACTAGCGGGCCCGTTCTACAATGAGCAGTTCTTC
>NA|TRBV7-3|few|TRBJ2-5
CASSLRPEETQYF
TGTGCCAGCAGCTTAAGGCCAGAAGAGACCCAGTACTTC
>NA|TRBV27|NA|TRBJ1-1
CASSLALVLGGTEAFF
TGTGCCAGCAGTTTGGCCCTGGTTTTGGGGGGAACTGAAGCTTTCTTT
>TRBD2|TRBV9|NA|TRBJ2-7
CASSVVASGRAGLYF
TGTGCCAGCAGCGTAGTTGCTAGCGGGAGGGCCGGACTGTACTTC
>NA|TRBV27|NA|TRBJ1-5
CASSPLNQPQHF
TGTGCCAGCAGTCCCCTAAATCAGCCCCAGCATTTT
>NA|TRBV30|NA|TRBJ1-1
CAWSGGAPMNTEAFF
TGTGCCTGGAGTGGAGGGGCCCCCATGAACACTGAAGCTTTCTTT
>NA|TRBV11-2|NA|TRBJ2-3
CASRTYSPSTDTQYF
TGTGCCAGCAGGACGTACAGCCCTAGCACAGATACGCAGTATTTT
>NA|TRBV2|NA|TRBJ1-1
CASRPTGNTEAFF
TGTGCCAGCAGACCGACAGGGAACACTGAAGCTTTCTTT
>NA|TRBV9|NA|TRBJ2-7
CASSASTVTYEQYF
TGTGCCAGCAGCGCCTCGACAGTTACCTACGAGCAGTACTTC
>NA|TRBV2|NA|TRBJ2-1
CASSVDAGQFF
TGTGCCAGCAGTGTGGACGCAGGGCAGTTCTTC
>NA|TRBV28|once|TRBJ2-7
CASSPPPGSYEQYF
TGTGCCAGCAGCCCCCCCCCGGGATCCTACGAGCAGTACTTC
>TRBD2|TRBV11-2|NA|TRBJ2-1
CASSLGGLLYNEQFF
TGTGCCAGCAGCTTAGGGGGACTACTATACAATGAGCAGTTCTTC
>TRBD2|TRBV30|NA|TRBJ2-7
CAWSVQLAGAYEQYF
TGTGCCTGGAGTGTACAGCTAGCGGGAGCCTACGAGCAGTACTTC
>NA|TRBV7-6|NA|TRBJ2-2
CASSLAIGELFF
TGTGCCAGCAGCTTAGCAATCGGGGAGCTGTTTTTT
>NA|TRBV3-1/TRBV3-2|NA|TRBJ2-1
CASSPVGSYNEQFF
TGTGCCAGCAGCCCAGTGGGCTCCTACAATGAGCAGTTCTTC
>NA|TRBV5-1|NA|TRBJ2-7
CASSLAIAGSSYEQYF
TGCGCCAGCAGCTTGGCTATTGCGGGAAGCTCCTACGAGCAGTACTTC
>NA|TRBV5-1|NA|TRBJ2-5
CASSWGQGETQYF
TGCGCCAGCAGCTGGGGGCAGGGAGAGACCCAGTACTTC
>TRBD1|TRBV29-1|NA|TRBJ1-5
CSTGGGNQPQHF
TGCAGTACAGGGGGAGGCAATCAGCCCCAGCATTTT
>TRBD2|TRBV3-1/TRBV3-2|NA|TRBJ2-3
CASSQPGGTTDTQYF
TGTGCCAGCAGCCAACCGGGAGGGACCACAGATACGCAGTATTTT
>TRBD1|TRBV19|once|TRBJ1-5
CASTSGGRGNQPQHF
TGTGCCAGTACCTCAGGGGGCCGAGGCAATCAGCCCCAGCATTTT
>TRBD1|TRBV15|NA|TRBJ1-1
CATSTYRGNTEAFF
TGTGCCACCAGCACCTACAGGGGTAACACTGAAGCTTTCTTT
>NA|TRBV11-2|NA|TRBJ2-7
CASSFTRDGAYEQYF
TGTGCCAGCAGCTTTACCCGGGACGGGGCCTACGAGCAGTACTTC
>NA|TRBV2|NA|TRBJ1-6
CASSVGEMDSPLHF
TGTGCCAGCAGTGTCGGGGAAATGGATTCACCCCTCCACTTT
>TRBD1|TRBV18|NA|TRBJ1-5
CASSEGQGSRNQPQHF
TGTGCCAGCTCGGAAGGACAGGGATCACGCAATCAGCCCCAGCATTTT
>NA|TRBV7-2|once|TRBJ2-2
CASSSNRGELFF
TGTGCCAGCAGCTCTAATCGCGGGGAGCTGTTTTTT
>TRBD1|TRBV28|NA|TRBJ1-2
CASSRDRNYGYTF
TGTGCCAGCAGTAGGGACAGGAACTATGGCTACACCTTC
>TRBD2|TRBV16|NA|TRBJ2-7
CASSKGGVSLGHEQYF
TGTGCCAGCAGCAAGGGAGGGGTTTCCCTCGGGCACGAGCAGTACTTC
>NA|TRBV5-8|NA|TRBJ2-7
CASSRDRTYEQYF
TGTGCCAGCAGCCGCGACAGGACTTACGAGCAGTACTTC
>NA|TRBV18|NA|TRBJ2-3
CASSREARDTQYF
TGTGCCAGCTCACGGGAGGCGAGAGATACGCAGTATTTT
>NA|TRBV15|NA|TRBJ2-3
CATSRDRRFTDTQYF
TGTGCCACCAGCAGAGATCGGCGATTCACAGATACGCAGTATTTT
>TRBD2|TRBV14|few|TRBJ2-1
CASSQTSGYNEQFF
TGTGCCAGCAGCCAAACTAGCGGGTACAATGAGCAGTTCTTC
>NA|TRBV7-8|NA|TRBJ1-1
CASSLRAYTEAFF
TGTGCCAGCAGCTTAAGGGCCTACACTGAAGCTTTCTTT
>NA|TRBV6-1|NA|TRBJ2-3
CASSEGRITDTQYF
TGTGCCAGCAGTGAAGGACGGATCACAGATACGCAGTATTTT
>NA|TRBV27|NA|TRBJ2-1
CASGSTRGAKVFF
TGTGCCAGCGGTTCGACCCGGGGGGCTAAGGTTTTCTTC
>TRBD1|TRBV19|once|TRBJ1-2
CASSIPGQGDGYTF
TGTGCCAGTAGTATACCCGGACAGGGAGATGGCTACACCTTC
>TRBD2|TRBV4-3|NA|TRBJ2-1
CASSQILAGGWGEQFF
TGCGCCAGCAGCCAGATACTAGCGGGGGGATGGGGTGAGCAGTTCTTC
>TRBD1|TRBV7-6|NA|TRBJ2-2
CASSLDRGLAGELFF
TGTGCCAGCAGCTTAGACAGGGGGTTGGCCGGGGAGCTGTTTTTT
>NA|TRBV7-9|NA|TRBJ2-5
CASSRRQVLRETQYF
TGTGCCAGCTCCCGGCGGCAGGTCCTAAGGGAGACCCAGTACTTC
>NA|TRBV18|NA|TRBJ1-3
CASSPLEINTIYF
TGTGCCAGCTCACCATTAGAAATAAACACCATATATTTT
>NA|TRBV7-9|NA|TRBJ1-6
CASSLSLGGNSPLHF
TGTGCCAGCAGCTTATCTTTAGGAGGGAATTCACCCCTCCACTTT
>TRBD2|TRBV15|NA|TRBJ2-5
CATSRELAGGPEGTQYF
TGTGCCACCAGCAGAGAACTAGCGGGAGGGCCGGAGGGGACCCAGTACTTC
>NA|TRBV3-1/TRBV3-2|NA|TRBJ1-4
CASSRTRSGGYEKLFF
TGTGCCAGCAGCCGCACAAGGTCCGGGGGGTATGAAAAACTGTTTTTT
>NA|TRBV6-2/TRBV6-3|NA|TRBJ2-7
CASSYAIGRSSYEQYF
TGTGCCAGCAGTTACGCTATTGGACGGAGCTCCTACGAGCAGTACTTC
>NA|TRBV18|NA|TRBJ1-2
CASSSITENYGYTF
TGTGCCAGCTCCTCCATTACAGAAAACTATGGCTACACCTTC
>TRBD2|TRBV18|NA|TRBJ2-3
CASSPQKGLAGADTQYF
TGTGCCAGCTCACCACAGAAGGGACTAGCGGGCGCAGATACGCAGTATTTT